Each of the 9 T cell receptor beta chains below was sequenced from the same sample in a study of regulatory T cells in long-lasting Graves disease. Time point described: newly diagnosed GD, antithyroid drugs for less than 3 months. TCR sequences were obtained from RNA taken from PBMCs. Building the TCR beta libraries relied on iRepertoire HTBI primers, and CDR3 regions underwent Arm-PCR. TCRdb independently ran MiXCR on the multiplex PCR reads; one entry per CDR3 protein. The table lists under 450,000 distinct CDR3 sequences, about a sixth of them singletons. This sample was also put to use in a study of T cells in Graves' hyperthyroidism and ophthalmopathy.

This specimen consisted of peripheral blood mononuclear cells (PBMCs), obtained at new diagnosis, from a patient treated with antithyroid drugs. These receptors all stem from a woman between 18 and 29 years old with Graves disease.

This clonotype was counted ten times or more. A junction boundary mismatches the germline segment, possibly from a read error. This chain connects TRBV12-3 or TRBV12-4 to TRBJ1-1; D call uncertain. The CDR3 runs to 15 residues. The CDR3 loop is CASRLAHGVSTEAFF. The CDR3 nucleotides read TGTGCCAGCCGTTTGGCCCATGGGGTTAGCACTGAAGCTTTCTTT.

This clonotype occurred a few times. V is TRBV20-1 and J is TRBJ1-2; possibly TRBD1 for D (6 bases). The CDR3 has 15 residues. Trimming removed 3 bases from V and 3 bases from J, with 17 bases in between. Germline CDR1 DFQATT, CDR2 SNEGSKA (reference sequence). The DNA for the CDR3 is TGCAGTGCTAGGGACCCATGGGGGGCGGACTATGGCTACACCTTC. It translates to CSARDPWGADYGYTF.

CDR3 coding DNA: TGTGCCAGCGGAAACCAGGGGGCGGGGGATGGCTACACCTTC. It translates to CASGNQGAGDGYTF. The V call is TRBV28, the J call TRBJ1-2; TRBD1 matches at 8 bases. The CDR3 has 14 amino acids. Germline trimming cut 8 bases from V and 6 bases from J; bases unmatched to any gene: 11. CDR1 is MDHEN, CDR2 SYDVKM, per germline.

This clonotype was detected ten times or more. The rearrangement uses TRBV6-1 and TRBJ2-2, with TRBD1 matching over 8 bases. In germline, CDR1 is MNHNS, CDR2 SASEGT. The CDR3 totals 14 residues. Trimming took 8 bases from V and 4 from J; bases not matched to a gene: 6. The CDR3 DNA follows: TGTGCCAGCCTTAGACAGGGGACCACCGGGGAGCTGTTTTTT. Translated, it gives CASLRQGTTGELFF.

J is TRBJ1-5 and V is TRBV2; 7 bases align to TRBD1. The germline V gene has CDR1 SNHLY and CDR2 FYNNEI. V shed 0 bases, J shed 2 bases, and the junction held 10 bases outside the gene matches. The CDR3 sequence is 18 residues long. CDR3 coding DNA: TGTGCCAGCAGTGAAGCCAGACAGGGCTTCGAAGGCAATCAGCCCCAGCATTTT. Its translation: CASSEARQGFEGNQPQHF. Variable domain in full (rest from reference TRBV2 and TRBJ1-5): EPEVTQTPSHQVTQMGQEVILRCVPISNHLYFYWYRQILGQKVEFLVSFYNNEISEKSEIFDDQFSVERPDGSNFTLKIRSTKLEDSAMYFCASSEARQGFEGNQPQHFGDGTRLSIL.

This clonotype has just a few counts. V gene TRBV24-1 combines with J gene TRBJ2-1, with 7 bases aligning to TRBD2. The CDR3 has 14 residues. Germline CDR1 KGHDR, CDR2 SFDVKD. V shed 5 bases, J shed 9 bases, and the junction held 9 bases outside the gene matches. CDR3 residues: CATSGREGQGEQFF. CDR3 in DNA: TGTGCCACCAGTGGTAGGGAGGGCCAGGGTGAGCAGTTCTTC.

The chain recombines TRBV6-1 with TRBJ2-1, with 8 positions matching TRBD2. Germline V CDR1 and CDR2: MNHNS, SASEGT. Losses at the gene ends were 2 bases for V and 8 bases for J; bases not matched to a gene: 8. The CDR3 runs 15 residues. In DNA, the CDR3 is TGTGCCAGCAGTGAAAGTCTCGGGGGGGGTGATGAGCAGTTCTTC. This sequence encodes CASSESLGGGDEQFF.

This clonotype came up many times. V is TRBV11-1 and J is TRBJ2-1; D remains ambiguous. The CDR3 runs to 16 residues. CDR1 SGHAT and CDR2 FQDESV come from the germline V gene (reference sequence). Trimming took 5 bases from V and 0 from J, leaving 14 bases between them. CDR3 loop: CASSPTGRPSYNEQFF. The CDR3 coding sequence is TGTGCCAGCAGCCCCACCGGGCGACCCTCCTACAATGAGCAGTTCTTC.

This clonotype was observed at least ten times. The J gene is TRBJ2-2, the V gene TRBV18; TRBD2 matches at 9 bases. This CDR3 spans 16 amino acids. Trimming took 0 bases from V and 4 from J; bases not matched to a gene: 3. Germline V lookup: CDR1 KGHSH, CDR2 LQKENI. CDR3 residues: CASSPPGLARTGELFF. CDR3 DNA sequence: TGTGCCAGCTCACCACCGGGACTAGCTCGCACCGGGGAGCTGTTTTTT.